This TCR beta chain was sequenced during a study of lymphopenia after photon versus proton radiotherapy. The table lists this clone with a few counts. Its antigen is not known. Libraries were prepared by immunoSEQ multiplex PCR; TCRdb keeps only in-frame clonotypes and omits some of them. The repertoire consists of 150,000 to 200,000 clones, with approximately 86% occurring once and the leading ten covering about 4.4%. V dropped 4 bases and J dropped 6 bases, with 15 bases sitting between them. There are 15 residues in the CDR3. Germline V gene sequence: CDR1 MNHEY, CDR2 SVGAGI. Study-wide findings and caveats: A bigger post-nadir fall in TCR diversity correlated inversely with survival time in deceased patients. Post-nadir diversity loss with photons came from oligoclonal expansion, particularly CD8+ Temra cells. Survival link was tested only in deceased patients; proton benefit remains a possibility.

V gene TRBV6-5 combines with J gene TRBJ2-2; D perhaps matches TRBD1 (7 bases). Sequencing used peripheral blood, obtained from a patient treated with photon-based radiotherapy. This receptor was taken from a man in his fifties or sixties with gastric cancer. The CDR3 DNA is TGTGCCAGCAGTTTACAGGGGAGGAGGGCCGGGGAGCTGTTTTTT. Protein product: CASSLQGRRAGELFF.